Following are 22 T cell receptor beta chains from one sample sequenced in a study of blood T cell repertoires in COVID-19. Generated by immunoSEQ multiplex PCR, the TCRdb table keeps only in-frame clones and is missing some. The table lists under 250,000 clones, 65% to 90% of them singletons, with around 10% in the top ten. Sequencing was carried out using PBMCs or T cells enriched from blood (not recorded which). The receptors stem from a woman between 45 and 60 years old with acute COVID-19.

The V call is TRBV5-1, the J call TRBJ1-1; 7 bases agree with TRBD1. Losses at the gene ends were 2 bases for V and 3 bases for J; bases not matched to a gene: 4. CDR1 is SGHRS, CDR2 YFSETQ, per germline. The CDR3 spans 14 residues. The CDR3: CASSFQGVDTEAFF. DNA for the CDR3: TGCGCCAGCAGCTTCCAGGGGGTTGACACTGAAGCTTTCTTT. The variable domain in full, completed from reference TRBV5-1 and TRBJ1-1, reads KAGVTQTPRYLIKTRGQQVTLSCSPISGHRSVSWYQQTPGQGLQFLFEYFSETQRNKGNFPGRFSGRQFSNSRSEMNVSTLELGDSALYLCASSFQGVDTEAFFGQGTRLTVV.

The rearrangement links TRBV19 to TRBJ1-2; TRBD1 matches 10 bases. Trimming took 6 bases from V and 6 from J; bases not matched to a gene: 4. There are 13 residues in the CDR3. Germline CDR1 and CDR2: LNHDA and SQIVND (reference sequence). This CDR3 is CASRKTGGDGYTF. The DNA for the CDR3 is TGTGCCAGTAGGAAGACAGGGGGCGATGGCTACACCTTC.

This clone appeared once. The V and J genes are TRBV3-1 (or the pseudogene TRBV3-2) and TRBJ1-6; no definite D call. V lost 5 bases to trimming and J lost 7 bases, with 12 bases between them. Germline V lookup: CDR1 LGHDT, CDR2 YNNKEL (reference sequence). CDR3 length: 14 residues. This CDR3 is CASSDDGVNSPLHF. The CDR3 DNA reads as TGTGCCAGCAGCGACGATGGAGTCAATTCACCCCTCCACTTT.

The chain couples TRBV3-1 (or the pseudogene TRBV3-2) to TRBJ2-2; tentatively, D is TRBD1 (6 bases). Germline V CDR1 and CDR2: LGHDT, YNNKEL (reference sequence). The CDR3 runs to 14 residues. Between the trimmed V and J ends, which lost 4 bases and 0 bases, there was a span of 6 bases. CDR3 in amino acids: CASSRQANTGELFF. CDR3 nucleotides: TGTGCCAGCAGCCGACAGGCGAACACCGGGGAGCTGTTTTTT.

The chain employs TRBV5-1 and TRBJ1-4; the D gene is possibly TRBD1 (6 bases). Germline CDR1 is SGHRS and CDR2 is YFSETQ. Trimming took off 0 bases at V and 3 bases at J, with 15 bases between the two ends. The CDR3 is made up of 17 amino acids. The CDR3 sequence: CASSLAGGNGANEKLFF. In DNA, the CDR3 is TGCGCCAGCAGCTTGGCGGGGGGCAACGGAGCTAATGAAAAACTGTTTTTT.

The V gene is TRBV18, the J gene TRBJ2-7; no definite D call. Trimming removed 0 bases at V and 0 bases at J, with 15 bases between. Germline V gene sequence: CDR1 KGHSH, CDR2 LQKENI. The CDR3 is made up of 17 amino acids. CDR3 coding DNA: TGTGCCAGCTCACCACCCCCGTTTGCGACGGGCTCCTACGAGCAGTACTTC. It translates to CASSPPPFATGSYEQYF.

V is TRBV6-5 and J is TRBJ1-2, with 12 bases identical to TRBD1. Trimming took 5 bases from V and 8 from J; bases not matched to a gene: 6. The CDR3 has 14 amino acids. In germline, CDR1 is MNHEY, CDR2 SVGAGI. CDR3 protein: CASSPGTGGRGYTF. Written as DNA, the CDR3 is TGTGCCAGCAGTCCCGGGACAGGGGGCAGGGGCTACACCTTC.

This rearrangement joins TRBV7-6 to TRBJ2-1; 9 bases are shared with TRBD1. The CDR3 is 14 amino acids. Trimming at V came to 2 bases and at J to 7 bases, leaving 3 bases not matched to a gene. From germline, CDR1 is SGHVS and CDR2 FNYEAQ. The CDR3 nucleotides read TGTGCCAGCAGCTTACGAGACAGGGGGAATGAGCAGTTCTTC. Translating gives CASSLRDRGNEQFF.

This clone has ten or more counts. The CDR3 coding sequence is TGTGCCTGGACGAAACAGGGGGAAGAGACCCAGTACTTC. This sequence encodes CAWTKQGEETQYF. This chain links TRBV30 with TRBJ2-5; 8 bases line up with TRBD1. The CDR3 has 13 amino acids. The V gene end was trimmed by 4 bases and the J gene end by 3 bases; junction bases not matched to a gene: 4. CDR1 and CDR2 from the germline V gene are GTSNPN and SVGIG (reference sequence).

The CDR3 DNA reads TGTGCCAGCAGTTCTAGCGGGGGGGCCTGGAATGAGCAGTTCTTC. Translating gives CASSSSGGAWNEQFF. This sequence joins TRBV6-5 and TRBJ2-1; 12 bases are shared with TRBD2. V trimming: 4 bases; J trimming: 7 bases; junction bases outside the gene matches: 5. This CDR3 has 15 amino acids. Germline V CDR1 and CDR2: MNHEY, SVGAGI.

The chain employs TRBV18 and TRBJ1-1; 12 bases line up with TRBD1. V lost 3 bases, J lost 6 bases, and 5 bases stayed unmatched. Germline V gives CDR1 KGHSH, CDR2 LQKENI. The CDR3 runs to 15 residues. The CDR3 coding sequence is TGTGCCAGCTCACCGGGGACAGGGGGCCGGGCTGAAGCTTTCTTT. Its protein is CASSPGTGGRAEAFF.

The chain employs TRBV5-6 and TRBJ1-6, with a tentative D call TRBD1 (5 bases). The CDR3 spans 14 residues. Germline V CDR1 and CDR2: SGHDT, YYEEEE. Trimming cost V 2 bases and J 8 bases, with 11 bases left between them. Here the CDR3 reads CASSFQGLDSPLHF. The CDR3 DNA follows: TGTGCCAGCAGCTTCCAGGGTCTGGATTCACCCCTCCACTTT.

The chain recombines TRBV25-1 with TRBJ1-2; D perhaps matches TRBD1 (5 bases). This CDR3 is built from 13 residues. Germline CDR1 and CDR2: MGHDK and SYGVNS. The V end was cut by 5 bases, the J end by 4 bases, with 11 bases between. The CDR3 nucleotides are TGTGCCAGCAGTCCCCAGGGTTTCTATGGCTACACCTTC. It specifies CASSPQGFYGYTF.

The J gene is TRBJ1-1, the V gene TRBV3-1 (or the pseudogene TRBV3-2); 9 bases are shared with TRBD1. V dropped 1 base and J dropped 2; count of bases not matched to a gene: 14. Looked up from germline, CDR1 is LGHDT and CDR2 is YNNKEL (reference sequence). The CDR3 covers 19 residues. This CDR3 is CASSQAGTGGVYSNTEAFF. In DNA, the CDR3 is TGTGCCAGCAGCCAAGCTGGTACAGGGGGCGTCTATTCCAACACTGAAGCTTTCTTT.

This clone has a single count. The V and J genes are TRBV9 and TRBJ1-5, with D maybe TRBD1 (6 bases). The CDR3 length is 14 residues. Germline values: CDR1 SGDLS, CDR2 YYNGEE. V lost 4 bases and J lost 1, with 9 bases in between. The CDR3 DNA sequence: TGTGCCAGCAGCCCCGGGACAAGCAATCAGCCCCAGCATTTT. This codes for CASSPGTSNQPQHF.

This chain joins TRBV5-4 and TRBJ2-2; TRBD1 might be the D (6 bases). The CDR3 consists of 14 residues. V was clipped by 0 bases and J by 4 bases, with 7 bases between them. CDR1 is SGHNT and CDR2 is YYREEE in the germline V gene (reference sequence). This CDR3 reads CASSLEQGTGELFF. CDR3 sequence (DNA): TGTGCCAGCAGCTTGGAACAGGGCACCGGGGAGCTGTTTTTT. Full variable domain (rest looked up from reference TRBV5-4 and TRBJ2-2): ETGVTQSPTHLIKTRGQQVTLRCSSQSGHNTVSWYQQALGQGPQFIFQYYREEENGRGNFPPRFSGLQFPNYSSELNVNALELDDSALYLCASSLEQGTGELFFGEGSRLTVL.

The chain uses TRBV7-2 and TRBJ1-2; D ambiguous. Germline CDR1 and CDR2: SGHTA and FQGNSA. The CDR3 is 14 amino acids. Trimming removed 3 bases from V and 0 bases from J, with 8 bases in between. The CDR3 here is CASSLSEANYGYTF. The CDR3 DNA reads as TGTGCCAGCAGCTTGAGCGAAGCTAACTATGGCTACACCTTC. The complete variable domain, with remaining parts taken from reference TRBV7-2 and TRBJ1-2, reads GAGVSQSPSNKVTEKGKDVELRCDPISGHTALYWYRQSLGQGLEFLIYFQGNSAPDKSGLPSDRFSAERTGGSVSTLTIQRTQQEDSAVYLCASSLSEANYGYTFGSGTRLTVV.

The chain has TRBV20-1 and TRBJ2-5; D not certain. In germline, CDR1 is DFQATT, CDR2 SNEGSKA (reference sequence). This CDR3 region has 11 residues. The V end lost 2 bases, the J end lost 4 bases, and 5 bases lay between the germline ends. Here the CDR3 DNA reads TGCAGTGCTAGAAACTTAGAGACCCAGTACTTC. Its translation is CSARNLETQYF.

The chain joins TRBV7-8 to TRBJ2-2; D is unresolved. Germline CDR1 SGHVS, CDR2 FQNEAQ. The CDR3 runs 14 residues. Trimming stripped 5 bases from V and 4 bases from J, with 11 bases between. This CDR3 is CASSVMRLTGELFF. The CDR3 nucleotides read TGTGCCAGCAGCGTCATGAGACTCACCGGGGAGCTGTTTTTT.

This chain joins TRBV7-2 and TRBJ2-7; 7 bases line up with TRBD2. V lost 6 bases, J lost 0 bases, and 8 bases stayed unmatched. The CDR3 consists of 15 residues. Germline assignment: CDR1 SGHTA and CDR2 FQGNSA. CDR3 residues: CASSPSGVSSYEQYF. The CDR3 nucleotides are TGTGCCAGCAGTCCCAGCGGGGTGAGCTCCTACGAGCAGTACTTC. Supplemented by reference TRBV7-2 and TRBJ2-7, the full variable domain reads GAGVSQSPSNKVTEKGKDVELRCDPISGHTALYWYRQSLGQGLEFLIYFQGNSAPDKSGLPSDRFSAERTGGSVSTLTIQRTQQEDSAVYLCASSPSGVSSYEQYFGPGTRLTVT.

This chain's CDR3 is CASSLQGAGNQPQHF. The CDR3, as DNA: TGTGCCAGCAGCCTCCAGGGTGCCGGCAATCAGCCCCAGCATTTT. This chain joins TRBV5-6 and TRBJ1-5, with D possibly TRBD1 on 5 matching bases. The V end was cut by 4 bases, the J end by 2 bases, with 13 bases between. Germline loops: CDR1 SGHDT, CDR2 YYEEEE. The CDR3 is made up of 15 amino acids.

The chain uses TRBV18 and TRBJ2-3; D is perhaps TRBD1 (6 bases). V lost 0 bases, J lost 6 bases, and 10 bases lay in between. This CDR3 region has 14 residues. CDR1 is KGHSH, CDR2 LQKENI, per germline. The CDR3 region is CASSPPQGPDTQYF. The DNA of the CDR3 is TGTGCCAGCTCACCACCGCAGGGGCCGGATACGCAGTATTTT.